Below are 24 T cell receptor beta chains sequenced from a single sample in a study of read filtering for tumor transcriptome and immune sequencing. This library used roughly 400 ng RNA and molecular barcoded adaptors spanning alpha/delta and beta/gamma chains. TCRdb used MiXCR to reprocess the reads, holding one entry per CDR3 protein. The sample holds approximately 45,000 distinct CDR3 sequences, less than 20% seen once. Material for sequencing was a population of CD138-negative cells sorted from bone marrow. Every receptor here comes from a donor over 35 with multiple myeloma.

In its sample, this clonotype was seen many times. This chain uses TRBV6-2 or TRBV6-3 with TRBJ2-3, with 7 bases that match TRBD2. V trimming: 6 bases; J trimming: 3 bases; junction bases outside the gene matches: 9. Germline lookup yields CDR1 MNHEY and CDR2 SVGEGT. This CDR3 region has 15 residues. CDR3 residues: CASSPRPGGTDTQYF. DNA for the CDR3: TGTGCCAGCAGCCCCCGGCCGGGAGGAACAGATACGCAGTATTTT.

With respect to this clonotype: A much larger clone lies one base from this, so it may be a read error. The CDR3 DNA follows: TGTGCCAGCAGCCTTGGGACTAGCGGGGTCGGAACGCAGTATTTT. It yields the protein CASSLGTSGVGTQYF. The chain carries TRBV7-2 and TRBJ2-3; 13 nucleotides match TRBD2. CDR1 is SGHTA, CDR2 FQGNSA, per germline. This CDR3 is 15 amino acids long. Unmatched junction bases numbered 8, after V lost 5 bases and J lost 9 bases.

For this clonotype: One end of the junction varies from germline; a read error may be responsible. In nucleotides, the CDR3 is TGCAGTGCTACAAACAGGGCGATTGAGCAATTCTTC. Translation: CSATNRAIEQFF. The chain employs TRBV20-1 and TRBJ2-1, with D maybe TRBD1 (6 bases). Germline CDR1 reads DFQATT; CDR2 reads SNEGSKA (reference sequence). The CDR3 length is 12 residues.

This clonotype was observed at least ten times. The V gene is TRBV10-3, the J gene TRBJ2-3, with D possibly TRBD2 on 5 matching bases. Deletions cut 4 bases from V and 0 bases from J, with 8 bases between. The CDR3 has 14 amino acids. Germline CDR1 reads ENHRY; CDR2 reads SYGVKD. CDR3 nucleotides: TGTGCCATCAGTGTTGGAGGAAGCACAGATACGCAGTATTTT. Translating gives CAISVGGSTDTQYF.

To note about this clonotype: A much larger clone lies a single base off, so this may be a read error. J is TRBJ2-3 and V is TRBV6-5; D is perhaps TRBD2 (5 bases). Germline CDR1 MNHEY, CDR2 SVGAGI. Trimming left V 0 bases short and J 5 bases short, with 6 bases between. This CDR3 is 13 amino acids long. The CDR3 loop is CASSYSEEDTQYF. CDR3 nucleotide sequence: TGTGCCAGCAGTTACTCGGAGGAAGATACGCAGTATTTT.

This clonotype came up many times. The chain links TRBV2 to TRBJ2-1, with 10 bases identical to TRBD2. The V gene's germline CDR1 is SNHLY and CDR2 FYNNEI. The CDR3 sequence is 14 residues long. V lost 5 bases and J lost 5; bases outside the gene matches: 3. The CDR3 bases are TGTGCCAGCAGTCTAGCGGGAGAAGACAATGAGCAGTTCTTC. As protein: CASSLAGEDNEQFF. Based on the CDR3 plus reference TRBV2 and TRBJ2-1, the full variable domain is EPEVTQTPSHQVTQMGQEVILRCVPISNHLYFYWYRQILGQKVEFLVSFYNNEISEKSEIFDDQFSVERPDGSNFTLKIRSTKLEDSAMYFCASSLAGEDNEQFFGPGTRLTVL.

With respect to this clonotype: A much larger clonotype is one base distant, so this may be a read error. The rearrangement links TRBV7-9 to TRBJ2-1; 8 positions match TRBD2. The length of the CDR3 is 14 residues. CDR1 and CDR2 (germline): SEHNR, FQNEAQ (reference sequence). Trimming took 8 bases from V and 3 from J; bases not matched to a gene: 6. CDR3 sequence reads: CASSQAGVYNEQFF. The CDR3, as DNA: TGTGCCAGCTCCCAAGCGGGAGTCTACAATGAGCAGTTCTTC.

This clonotype was detected many times. CDR3 region: CSATHIAGGRGEQFF. DNA of the CDR3: TGCAGTGCCACTCACATAGCGGGAGGACGTGGTGAGCAGTTCTTC. The chain recombines TRBV20-1 with TRBJ2-1, with 10 bases fitting TRBD2. The trim removed 6 bases at V and 9 bases at J, leaving 14 bases unmatched. The CDR3 covers 15 residues. In germline, CDR1 is DFQATT, CDR2 SNEGSKA (reference sequence).

This clonotype was recorded many times. The rearrangement uses TRBV6-2 or TRBV6-3 and TRBJ2-1; 12 bases align to TRBD2. After removal of 6 bases from V and 9 bases from J, the junction contained 6 bases not matched to a gene. The CDR3 totals 14 residues. Per the germline V gene, CDR1 is MNHEY and CDR2 is SVGEGT. CDR3 region: CASRRLAGDREQFF. Here the CDR3 DNA reads TGTGCCAGCAGGCGACTAGCGGGAGATCGTGAGCAGTTCTTC.

This clonotype was found a few times. The chain employs TRBV7-2 and TRBJ2-1; 11 bases are shared with TRBD2. Germline loops: CDR1 SGHTA, CDR2 FQGNSA. The CDR3 contains 15 residues. The ends lost 8 bases at V and 6 bases at J; junction bases unmatched: 9. CDR3 coding DNA: TGTGCCAGCGGCCCCACTAGCGGGAGTATCAATGAGCAGTTCTTC. Amino acids: CASGPTSGSINEQFF.

This clonotype was seen at least ten times. This chain connects TRBV28 to TRBJ1-2, with D perhaps matching TRBD1 (6 bases). The V and J ends lost 5 bases and 4 bases respectively, with 17 bases between them. This CDR3 is 15 amino acids long. The germline CDR1 and CDR2 sequences are MDHEN and SYDVKM. CDR3 in DNA: TGTGCCAGCAGTCCCCTAAGCGGACAGACCTATGGCTACACCTTC. Its protein product is CASSPLSGQTYGYTF.

This clonotype was found many times. The chain links TRBV5-1 to TRBJ2-5, with unresolved D. The CDR3 covers 14 residues. The germline gives CDR1 SGHRS, CDR2 YFSETQ. Between the trimmed V and J ends, which lost 4 bases and 4 bases, there was a span of 14 bases. CDR3 loop: CASSPWSPGETQYF. The CDR3 coding sequence is TGCGCCAGCAGCCCTTGGAGTCCGGGAGAGACCCAGTACTTC.

In this sample, this clonotype turned up a few times. V and J are TRBV6-1 and TRBJ2-3; TRBD1 agrees at 7 bases. The CDR3 runs to 15 residues. Germline-derived CDR1 and CDR2 are MNHNS and SASEGT. V was clipped by 3 bases and J by 3 bases; unmatched bases: 6. CDR3: CASSEHRGVTDTQYF. The CDR3 DNA follows: TGTGCCAGCAGTGAGCACAGGGGTGTAACAGATACGCAGTATTTT.

In regard to this clonotype: A much larger clone sits a single nucleotide away, making a read error possible. The chain carries TRBV10-3 and TRBJ2-7, with 7 bases matching TRBD2. The CDR3 runs 14 residues. The J segment lost 8 bases and the V segment lost 3 bases, leaving 10 bases of the junction unmatched. Per germline, CDR1 ENHRY and CDR2 SYGVKD. CDR3 sequence (DNA): TGTGCCATCAGTGATCCGGGACTAACATACAAGCAGTACTTC. Protein product: CAISDPGLTYKQYF.

Concerning this clonotype itself: Compared with germline, one end of the junction differs, possibly owing to a read error. The chain's CDR3 is CSGPGEGTDAFF. Written as DNA, the CDR3 is TGCAGCGGCCCCGGGGAGGGCACTGACGCTTTCTTT. The chain carries TRBV29-1 and TRBJ1-1; D remains ambiguous. Germline V CDR1 and CDR2: SQVTM, ANQGSEA. CDR3 length: 12 residues.

Ten or more counts support this clonotype. The V and J genes are TRBV29-1 and TRBJ2-3; TRBD1 matches at 7 bases. The V and J ends lost 7 bases and 5 bases, in that order; junction bases with no gene match: 6. Germline lookup yields CDR1 SQVTM and CDR2 ANQGSEA. CDR3 length: 12 amino acids. The CDR3 here is CSAEGAEDTQYF. The CDR3 DNA is TGCAGCGCTGAGGGGGCTGAAGATACGCAGTATTTT.

This clonotype was counted at least ten times. The chain links TRBV20-1 to TRBJ1-1, with a tentative D call TRBD1 (5 bases). There are 12 residues in the CDR3. Germline V gene lookup returns CDR1 DFQATT and CDR2 SNEGSKA (reference sequence). The V end was cut by 7 bases, the J end by 2 bases, with 11 bases between. The CDR3: CSVGGYNTEAFF. CDR3 DNA: TGCAGTGTTGGGGGATACAACACTGAAGCTTTCTTT.

About this clonotype itself: This may come from a read error, since a much larger clone is one base off. J is TRBJ2-1 and V is TRBV3-1, with D perhaps TRBD2 (6 bases). Germline V gives CDR1 LGHDT, CDR2 YNNKEL (reference sequence). The CDR3 sequence is 12 residues long. With 8 bases removed from V and 10 bases from J, the gap between germline ends came to 15 bases. CDR3 sequence: CASADGRYEQFF. CDR3 in DNA: TGTGCCAGCGCAGACGGGAGATACGAGCAGTTCTTC.

This clonotype was found a few times. It may be a read error: a sequence one base away is much more abundant. This chain uses TRBV30 with TRBJ2-1; D might be TRBD1 (6 bases). This CDR3 has 15 residues. Deletions cut 4 bases from V and 3 bases from J, with 16 bases between. CDR1 is GTSNPN and CDR2 is SVGIG in the germline V gene (reference sequence). This CDR3 is CAWNQSPRGYNEQFF. In DNA, the CDR3 is TGTGCCTGGAACCAAAGCCCCAGGGGCTACAATGAGCAGTTCTTC.

There are many counts of this clonotype. The chain uses TRBV7-2 and TRBJ1-1; weak D call: TRBD1 (6 bases). Germline CDR1 reads SGHTA; CDR2 reads FQGNSA. V was cut by 1 base and J by 5 bases, with 11 bases left in between. The CDR3 loop spans 14 amino acids. In DNA, the CDR3 is TGTGCCAGCAGCTTAGGAACAGGGACGACTGAAGCTTTCTTT. Translated, it gives CASSLGTGTTEAFF.

Concerning this clonotype itself: The junction differs from germline at one of its ends, possibly a read error. This sequence joins TRBV29-1 and TRBJ2-7; D might be TRBD2 (6 bases). In germline, CDR1 is SQVTM, CDR2 ANQGSEA. The CDR3 is 11 residues long. This CDR3 reads CSAENSGEQYF. The CDR3 nucleotides read TGCAGCGCTGAAAATAGCGGAGAGCAGTACTTC.

This clonotype has at least ten counts. J is TRBJ2-3 and V is TRBV20-1; D unresolved. The germline CDR1 and CDR2 sequences are DFQATT and SNEGSKA (reference sequence). The CDR3 has 11 residues. Trimming stripped 3 bases from V and 4 bases from J, with 5 bases between. CDR3 region: CSASRADTQYF. The CDR3 coding sequence is TGCAGTGCTAGTAGGGCAGATACGCAGTATTTT.

This clonotype was found many times. The gene calls are TRBV15 and TRBJ1-5; D might be TRBD1 (6 bases). Germline V gene lookup returns CDR1 LNHNV and CDR2 YYDKDF (reference sequence). The V end was cut by 0 bases, the J end by 4 bases, with 10 bases between. The CDR3 is 15 amino acids. The CDR3 reads CATSRDTTGNQPQHF. The CDR3 DNA reads TGTGCCACCAGCAGAGATACAACAGGGAATCAGCCCCAGCATTTT. Supplemented by reference TRBV15 and TRBJ1-5, the full variable domain reads DAMVIQNPRYQVTQFGKPVTLSCSQTLNHNVMYWYQQKSSQAPKLLFHYYDKDFNNEADTPDNFQSRRPNTSFCFLDIRSPGLGDTAMYLCATSRDTTGNQPQHFGDGTRLSIL.

A remark on this clonotype: Compared with germline, one end of the junction differs, possibly owing to a read error. The rearrangement uses TRBV6-5 and TRBJ2-3; 9 nucleotides line up with TRBD1. CDR1 is MNHEY and CDR2 is SVGAGI in the germline V gene. The CDR3 covers 16 residues. The CDR3 reads CASSPSSGTGKDTRYF. In DNA form, the CDR3 reads TGTGCCAGCAGCCCCAGCTCCGGGACAGGGAAAGATACGCGGTATTTT.